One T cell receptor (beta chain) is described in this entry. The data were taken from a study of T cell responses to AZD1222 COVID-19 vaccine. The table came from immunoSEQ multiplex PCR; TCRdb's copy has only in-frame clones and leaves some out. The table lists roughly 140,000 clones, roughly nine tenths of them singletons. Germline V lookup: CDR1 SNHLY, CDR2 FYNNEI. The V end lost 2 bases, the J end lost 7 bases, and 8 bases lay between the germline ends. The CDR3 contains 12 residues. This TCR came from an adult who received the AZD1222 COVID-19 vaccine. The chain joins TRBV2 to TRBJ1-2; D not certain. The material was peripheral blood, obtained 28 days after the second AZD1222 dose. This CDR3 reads CASSEMGFGYTF. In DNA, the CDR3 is TGTGCCAGCAGTGAAATGGGATTTGGCTACACCTTC.